The T cell receptor beta chain under discussion was sequenced for a study of cytomegalovirus exposure and HLA in healthy donors (dated by TCRdb to the late 2010s). General notes on the study: The 670 or so repertoires of the first cohort and the 120 validation repertoires were produced on the same platform, according to a later analysis. The study aimed to test whether signatures of past pathogen exposure could be identified by cataloging public T cell receptors. Besides the first cohort of approximately 710 subjects, a separate validation cohort made up of roughly 120 different subjects was used. High-throughput TCR immunosequencing, statistical association of individual TCRs with disease status, and machine learning were combined to predict cytomegalovirus infection status. Results and caveats for the whole study, not just this receptor: A later analysis lacked HLA typing for the validation cohort, so it scored co-occurrence in that cohort across all 120 repertoires. A few of the identified cytomegalovirus-associated TCR beta chains were confirmed in vitro to be specific for cytomegalovirus antigens. The authors suggested that the approach could potentially be generalized to other disease states and immunological phenotypes. A total of roughly 160 TCR beta chains were listed by the study as associated with cytomegalovirus. While some public TCRs were present in many individuals, most TCR sequences turned up only very rarely across donors. A later analysis found that TCRs clustered in the first cohort also tended to co-occur in the roughly 110 validation repertoires, with 94% of cluster scores above 0. The classifier was reported to diagnose cytomegalovirus status with high specificity and sensitivity in both the original cohort and the validation cohort.

Taken from the germline V gene, the CDR1 and CDR2 loops are SNHLY and FYNNEI. Spanning cysteine to phenylalanine, the CDR3 consists of 16 amino acids. The sequence is cut down to CDR3 DNA, 48 bases in frame from base 1. V is cut back by 5 bases and J by 6 bases, with 14 bases in the junction unmatched. The donors belonged to the validation cohort of about 120 subjects, which was separate from the 666-subject first cohort. Comments on this clone: Its antigen remains undetermined. No clone much larger than this one lies a single base away; base qualities are absent.

Library preparation employed the immunoSEQ multiplex PCR assay. Per the source publication's procedure: To diagnose cytomegalovirus status from the catalog of TCR beta chain sequences, a statistical classification framework was built. TCRdb re-hosts the immuneACCESS table, in-frame sequences only. Its copies lack some clones; in the studies checked, an unresolved V gene accounts for under half of them, and the cause for the rest is not known. D and trimming were read from the DNA, whereas the V and J calls and clone size are those reported in that table. Across this sample there are 90,000 to 150,000 clones, with 86% seen only once. The ten largest clonotypes hold roughly 5.3% of the sample.

The clonotype comes from a man aged 18 to 29 in good health and CMV-seronegative. In this chain, TRBV2 is recombined with TRBJ2-3; the junction holds 7 bases that match TRBD2. Sequencing was carried out using PBMCs. The nucleotide sequence reads TGTGCCAGCAGTTACTCTAGCGGAGGGACCATGGATACGCAGTATTTT. It translates as CASSYSSGGTMDTQYF.